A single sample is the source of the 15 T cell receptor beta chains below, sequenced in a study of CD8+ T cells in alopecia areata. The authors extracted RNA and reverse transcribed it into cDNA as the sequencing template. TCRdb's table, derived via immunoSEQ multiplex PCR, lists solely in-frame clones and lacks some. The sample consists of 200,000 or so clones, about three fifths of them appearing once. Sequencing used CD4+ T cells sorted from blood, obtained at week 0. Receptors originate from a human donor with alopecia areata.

CDR3 sequence (DNA): TGTGCCAGCAGCTGGGGACAGGAGGAGACCCAGTACTTC. Translated: CASSWGQEETQYF. This chain uses TRBV5-5 with TRBJ2-5; TRBD1 matches at 8 bases. Per the germline V gene, CDR1 is SGHKS and CDR2 is YYEKEE (reference sequence). The V gene end was trimmed by 3 bases and the J gene end by 5 bases; junction bases not matched to a gene: 3. The CDR3 length is 13 residues.

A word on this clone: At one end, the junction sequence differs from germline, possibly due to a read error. Written as DNA, the CDR3 is TGTGCCAGCAGCTTAGTACTAGCGGGAGTAGTGTTC. Its translation is CASSLVLAGVVF. This chain links TRBV11-2 with TRBJ2-7; 11 bases line up with TRBD2. CDR3 size: 12 residues. CDR1 is SGHAT, CDR2 FQNNGV, per germline.

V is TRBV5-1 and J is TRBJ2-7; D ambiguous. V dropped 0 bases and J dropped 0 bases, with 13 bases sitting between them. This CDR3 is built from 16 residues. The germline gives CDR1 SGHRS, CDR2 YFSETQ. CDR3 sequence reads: CASSLVPRLSSYEQYF. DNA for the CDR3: TGCGCCAGCAGCTTGGTCCCCAGGCTAAGCTCCTACGAGCAGTACTTC.

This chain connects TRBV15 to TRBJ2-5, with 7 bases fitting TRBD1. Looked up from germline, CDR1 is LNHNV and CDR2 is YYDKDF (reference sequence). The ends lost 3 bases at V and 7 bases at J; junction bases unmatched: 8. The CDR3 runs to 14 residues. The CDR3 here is CATSRRGTEATQYF. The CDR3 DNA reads TGTGCCACCAGCAGGAGAGGGACAGAGGCGACCCAGTACTTC.

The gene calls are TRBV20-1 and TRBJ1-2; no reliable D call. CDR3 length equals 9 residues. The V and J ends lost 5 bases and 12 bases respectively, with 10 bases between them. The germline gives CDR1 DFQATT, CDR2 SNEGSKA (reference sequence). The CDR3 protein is CSAPQEHTF. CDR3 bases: TGCAGTGCTCCCCAGGAGCACACCTTC.

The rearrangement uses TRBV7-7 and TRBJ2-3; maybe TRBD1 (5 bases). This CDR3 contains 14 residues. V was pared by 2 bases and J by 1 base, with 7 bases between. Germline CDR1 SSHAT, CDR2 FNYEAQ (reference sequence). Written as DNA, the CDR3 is TGTGCCAGCAGCTTAAGGGGTGGCACAGATACGCAGTATTTT. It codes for CASSLRGGTDTQYF.

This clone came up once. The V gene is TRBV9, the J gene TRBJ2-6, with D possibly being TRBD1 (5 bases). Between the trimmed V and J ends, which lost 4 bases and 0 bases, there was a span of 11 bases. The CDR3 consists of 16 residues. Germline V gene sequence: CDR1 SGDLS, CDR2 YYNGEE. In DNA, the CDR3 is TGTGCCAGCAGCTCCACAGGAATCTCTGGGGCCAACGTCCTGACTTTC. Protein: CASSSTGISGANVLTF.

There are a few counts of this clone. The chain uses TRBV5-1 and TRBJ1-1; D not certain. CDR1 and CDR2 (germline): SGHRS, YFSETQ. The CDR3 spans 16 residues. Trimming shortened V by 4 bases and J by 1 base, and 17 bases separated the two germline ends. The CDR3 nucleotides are TGCGCCAGCAGCCTTTTTTCGGTCTTTGGGAACACTGAAGCTTTCTTT. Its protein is CASSLFSVFGNTEAFF.

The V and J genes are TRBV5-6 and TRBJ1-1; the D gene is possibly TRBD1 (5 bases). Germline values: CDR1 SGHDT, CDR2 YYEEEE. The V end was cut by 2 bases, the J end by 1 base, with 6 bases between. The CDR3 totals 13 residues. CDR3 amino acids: CASSFQGNTEAFF. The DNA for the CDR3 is TGTGCCAGCAGCTTCCAGGGGAACACTGAAGCTTTCTTT.

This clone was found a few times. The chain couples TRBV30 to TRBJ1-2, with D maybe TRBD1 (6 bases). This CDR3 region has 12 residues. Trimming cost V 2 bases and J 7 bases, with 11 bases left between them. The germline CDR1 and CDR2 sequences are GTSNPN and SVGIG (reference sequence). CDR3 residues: CAWSKTGFGYTF. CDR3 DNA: TGTGCCTGGAGTAAAACAGGGTTTGGCTACACCTTC.

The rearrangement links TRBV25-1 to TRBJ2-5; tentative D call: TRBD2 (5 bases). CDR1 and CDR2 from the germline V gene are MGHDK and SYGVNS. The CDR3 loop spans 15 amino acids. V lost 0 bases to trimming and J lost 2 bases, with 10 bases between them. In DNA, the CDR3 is TGTGCCAGCAGTGAATATAGCGCGTTTCAAGAGACCCAGTACTTC. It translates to CASSEYSAFQETQYF.

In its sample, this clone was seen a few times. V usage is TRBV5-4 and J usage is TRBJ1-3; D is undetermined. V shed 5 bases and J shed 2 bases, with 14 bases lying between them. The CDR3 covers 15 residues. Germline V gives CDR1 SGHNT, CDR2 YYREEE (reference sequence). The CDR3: CASSSNLTPGNTIYF. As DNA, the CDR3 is TGTGCCAGCAGTTCGAATTTGACACCTGGAAACACCATATATTTT.

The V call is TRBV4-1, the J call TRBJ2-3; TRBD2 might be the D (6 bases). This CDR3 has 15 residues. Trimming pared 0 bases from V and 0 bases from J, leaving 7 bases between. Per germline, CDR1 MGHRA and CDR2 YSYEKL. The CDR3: CASSQDGGSTDTQYF. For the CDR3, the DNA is TGCGCCAGCAGCCAAGATGGAGGGAGCACAGATACGCAGTATTTT.

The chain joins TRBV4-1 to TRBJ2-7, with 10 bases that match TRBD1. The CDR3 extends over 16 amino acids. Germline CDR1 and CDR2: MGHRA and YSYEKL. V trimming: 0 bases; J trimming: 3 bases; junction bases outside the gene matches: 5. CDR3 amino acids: CASSQERRDRGYEQYF. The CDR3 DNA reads TGCGCCAGCAGCCAAGAAAGGCGGGACAGGGGCTACGAGCAGTACTTC.

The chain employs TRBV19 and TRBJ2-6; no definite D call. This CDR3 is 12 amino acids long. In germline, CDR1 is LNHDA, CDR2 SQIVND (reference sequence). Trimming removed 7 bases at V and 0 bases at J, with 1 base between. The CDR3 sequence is CASTSGANVLTF. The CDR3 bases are TGTGCCAGTACCTCTGGGGCCAACGTCCTGACTTTC.